One and the same sample provided the 12 T cell receptor beta chains below, sequenced in a study of blood T cell repertoires in COVID-19. The method was immunoSEQ multiplex PCR; TCRdb's version includes in-frame clones alone and lacks a portion of them. The table records about 140,000 clones, about 80% of them present only once. Material for sequencing was peripheral blood. These receptors all stem from a woman at least 80 years old in a cohort sampled during active or convalescent COVID-19.

The V gene is TRBV7-9, the J gene TRBJ2-6, with D possibly being TRBD2 (5 bases). V dropped 5 bases and J dropped 3 bases, with 11 bases sitting between them. CDR1 and CDR2 (germline): SEHNR, FQNEAQ (reference sequence). This CDR3 is 15 amino acids long. DNA for the CDR3: TGTGCCAGCAGCCGAGAGGCGGGTGGGGCCAACGTCCTGACTTTC. This encodes CASSREAGGANVLTF.

The chain has TRBV19 and TRBJ2-3, with 8 bases that match TRBD2. The CDR3 is made up of 15 amino acids. CDR1 and CDR2 (germline): LNHDA, SQIVND (reference sequence). V lost 3 bases to trimming and J lost 5 bases; unmatched junction nucleotides: 7. The CDR3 DNA follows: TGTGCCAGTAGTATTCCTGGCGGGGGGAGAGATACGCAGTATTTT. Encoded protein: CASSIPGGGRDTQYF.

The CDR3 spells CASSMTGGADTQYF. For the CDR3, the DNA is TGTGCCAGCAGCATGACAGGGGGCGCAGATACGCAGTATTTT. The chain combines TRBV7-3 with TRBJ2-3; TRBD1 matches at 10 bases. Trimming cost V 5 bases and J 4 bases; bases outside gene matches: 3. The CDR3 totals 14 residues. CDR1 and CDR2 (germline): SGHTA, FQGTGA. Supplemented by reference TRBV7-3 and TRBJ2-3, the full variable domain reads GAGVSQTPSNKVTEKGKYVELRCDPISGHTALYWYRQSLGQGPEFLIYFQGTGAADDSGLPNDRFFAVRPEGSVSTLKIQRTERGDSAVYLCASSMTGGADTQYFGPGTRLTVL.

V and J are TRBV29-1 and TRBJ2-3, with 7 bases matching TRBD2. Germline loops: CDR1 SQVTM, CDR2 ANQGSEA. V dropped 8 bases and J dropped 2; count of bases not matched to a gene: 10. The CDR3 spans 14 residues. In nucleotides, the CDR3 is TGCAGCACTGGGAGGGGACCCAACACAGATACGCAGTATTTT. It is translated as CSTGRGPNTDTQYF.

The chain uses TRBV6-5 and TRBJ2-2; 8 nucleotides align to TRBD1. V shed 6 bases, J shed 4 bases, and the junction held 7 bases outside the gene matches. CDR1 MNHEY and CDR2 SVGAGI come from the germline V gene. The CDR3 consists of 15 residues. CDR3 in DNA: TGTGCCAGCAGAGACAGGGGTGTCGTCACCGGGGAGCTGTTTTTT. Translating it yields CASRDRGVVTGELFF.

J is TRBJ2-7 and V is TRBV18, with a tentative D call TRBD1 (6 bases). CDR3 length equals 15 residues. V lost 3 bases and J 5 bases, leaving 17 bases between the germline ends. Germline V lookup: CDR1 KGHSH, CDR2 LQKENI. The CDR3 here is CASSPGTLSLDEQYF. As DNA, the CDR3 is TGTGCCAGCTCACCCGGGACACTGAGCTTGGACGAGCAGTACTTC.

This chain joins TRBV18 and TRBJ1-3; 7 bases agree with TRBD1. Germline assignment: CDR1 KGHSH and CDR2 LQKENI. The ends lost 8 bases at V and 0 bases at J; junction bases unmatched: 7. The CDR3 is 15 amino acids. As DNA, the CDR3 is TGTGCCAGCCATATGACAGGGAACTCTGGAAACACCATATATTTT. This encodes CASHMTGNSGNTIYF.

V and J are TRBV2 and TRBJ2-1; 9 nucleotides line up with TRBD2. Germline V gene data show CDR1 as SNHLY and CDR2 as FYNNEI. The trim removed 5 bases at V and 7 bases at J, leaving 12 bases unmatched. CDR3 size: 16 residues. The CDR3 here is CASSSSGGRRLNEQFF. The CDR3 DNA reads as TGTGCCAGCAGTAGTAGCGGGGGAAGACGGTTGAATGAGCAGTTCTTC.

This sequence joins TRBV18 and TRBJ1-2, with 11 bases matching TRBD1. Unmatched junction bases numbered 8, after V lost 3 bases and J lost 8 bases. Germline CDR1 and CDR2: KGHSH and LQKENI. The CDR3 is 15 amino acids. Here the CDR3 reads CASSPPGQGAGGYTF. The DNA of the CDR3 is TGTGCCAGCTCACCTCCCGGACAGGGGGCGGGCGGCTACACCTTC.

This clone occurred a few times. The chain links TRBV5-6 to TRBJ2-5; 8 bases align to TRBD2. Per the germline V gene, CDR1 is SGHDT and CDR2 is YYEEEE. Trimming at V came to 4 bases and at J to 3 bases, leaving 11 bases not matched to a gene. This CDR3 contains 16 residues. The CDR3 DNA reads as TGTGCCAGCAGCGGGAGGGCGGGGGGCTACGAAGAGACCCAGTACTTC. Translating it yields CASSGRAGGYEETQYF.

For this clone: A read error may explain this, as a much larger clone is one base away. The V call is TRBV7-3, the J call TRBJ1-1; D remains ambiguous. The germline V and J ends were trimmed by 3 bases and 0 bases, with 5 bases remaining between them. The CDR3 length is 13 residues. Germline V gene data show CDR1 as SGHTA and CDR2 as FQGTGA. CDR3 DNA: TGTGCCAGCAGCTTTCTACTGAACACTGAAGCTTTCTTT. Translated, it gives CASSFLLNTEAFF. Full variable domain (rest looked up from reference TRBV7-3 and TRBJ1-1): GAGVSQTPSNKVTEKGKYVELRCDPISGHTALYWYRQSLGQGPEFLIYFQGTGAADDSGLPNDRFFAVRPEGSVSTLKIQRTERGDSAVYLCASSFLLNTEAFFGQGTRLTVV.

The chain carries TRBV9 and TRBJ2-5, with D perhaps matching TRBD2 (6 bases). Germline V gene lookup returns CDR1 SGDLS and CDR2 YYNGEE. The CDR3 loop spans 14 amino acids. Trimming stripped 3 bases from V and 1 base from J, with 10 bases between. The CDR3 region has the DNA TGTGCCAGCAGCGGGGACTGGGTCCAAGAGACCCAGTACTTC. Protein product: CASSGDWVQETQYF.